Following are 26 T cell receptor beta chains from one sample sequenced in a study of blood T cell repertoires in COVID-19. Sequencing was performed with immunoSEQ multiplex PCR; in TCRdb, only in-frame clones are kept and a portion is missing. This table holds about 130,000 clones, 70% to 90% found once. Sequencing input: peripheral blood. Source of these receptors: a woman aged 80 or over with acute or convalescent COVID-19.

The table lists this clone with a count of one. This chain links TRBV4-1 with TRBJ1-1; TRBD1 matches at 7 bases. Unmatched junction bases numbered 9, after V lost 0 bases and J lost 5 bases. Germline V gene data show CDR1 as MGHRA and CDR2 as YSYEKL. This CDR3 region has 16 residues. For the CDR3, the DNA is TGCGCCAGCAGCCAAGATCACAGGGGAGGTTGGACTGAAGCTTTCTTT. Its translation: CASSQDHRGGWTEAFF.

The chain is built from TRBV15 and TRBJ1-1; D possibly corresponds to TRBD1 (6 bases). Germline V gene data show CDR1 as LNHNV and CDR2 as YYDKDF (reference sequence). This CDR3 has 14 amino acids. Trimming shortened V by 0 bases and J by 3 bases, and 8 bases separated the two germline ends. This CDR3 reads CATSRDKGDTEAFF. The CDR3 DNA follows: TGTGCCACCAGCAGAGATAAGGGGGACACTGAAGCTTTCTTT.

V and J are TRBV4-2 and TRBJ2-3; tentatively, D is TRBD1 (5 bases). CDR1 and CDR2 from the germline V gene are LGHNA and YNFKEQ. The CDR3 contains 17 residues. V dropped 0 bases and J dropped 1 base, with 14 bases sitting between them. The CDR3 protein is CASSQDFSRAGTDTQYF. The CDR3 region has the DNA TGTGCCAGCAGCCAAGATTTTTCCAGGGCGGGCACAGATACGCAGTATTTT.

For the CDR3, the DNA is TGCGCCAGCAGCGGGGGGATGAATCAGCCCCAGCATTTT. This gives the protein CASSGGMNQPQHF. The chain uses TRBV5-1 and TRBJ1-5, with D tentatively TRBD1 (5 bases). The CDR3 consists of 13 residues. Germline values: CDR1 SGHRS, CDR2 YFSETQ. V was cut by 4 bases and J by 4 bases, with 9 bases left in between.

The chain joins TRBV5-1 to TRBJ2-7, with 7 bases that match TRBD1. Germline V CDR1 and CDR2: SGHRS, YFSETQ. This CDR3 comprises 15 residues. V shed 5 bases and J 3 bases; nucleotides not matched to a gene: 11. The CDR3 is CASSQQGTFRYEQYF. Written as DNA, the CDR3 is TGCGCCAGCAGTCAACAGGGGACGTTTCGCTACGAGCAGTACTTC.

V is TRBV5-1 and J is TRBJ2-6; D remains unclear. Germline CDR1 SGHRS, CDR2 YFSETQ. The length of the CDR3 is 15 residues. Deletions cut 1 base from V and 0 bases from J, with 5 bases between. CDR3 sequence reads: CASSLPSSGANVLTF. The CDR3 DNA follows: TGCGCCAGCAGCTTGCCGAGCTCTGGGGCCAACGTCCTGACTTTC.

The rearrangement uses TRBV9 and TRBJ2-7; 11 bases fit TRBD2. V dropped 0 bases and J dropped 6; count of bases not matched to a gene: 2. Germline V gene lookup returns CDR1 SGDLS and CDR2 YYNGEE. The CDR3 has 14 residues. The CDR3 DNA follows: TGTGCCAGCAGCGTAGATAGCGGGAGGGCCGAGCAGTACTTC. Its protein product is CASSVDSGRAEQYF.

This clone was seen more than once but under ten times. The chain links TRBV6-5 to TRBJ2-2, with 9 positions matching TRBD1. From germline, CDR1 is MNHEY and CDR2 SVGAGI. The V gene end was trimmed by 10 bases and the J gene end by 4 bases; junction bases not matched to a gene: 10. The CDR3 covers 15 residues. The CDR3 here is CATIPGQGSTGELFF. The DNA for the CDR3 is TGTGCCACTATACCGGGACAGGGATCCACCGGGGAGCTGTTTTTT.

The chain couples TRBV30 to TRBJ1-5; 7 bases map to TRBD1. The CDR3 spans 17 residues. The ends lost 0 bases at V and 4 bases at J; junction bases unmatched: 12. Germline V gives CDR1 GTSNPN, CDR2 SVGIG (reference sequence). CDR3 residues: CAWSVRHRTGPNQPQHF. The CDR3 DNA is TGTGCCTGGAGTGTACGGCACAGGACAGGACCTAATCAGCCCCAGCATTTT. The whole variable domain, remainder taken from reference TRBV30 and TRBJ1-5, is SQTIHQWPATLVQPVGSPLSLECTVEGTSNPNLYWYRQAAGRGLQLLFYSVGIGQISSEVPQNLSASRPQDRQFILSSKKLLLSDSGFYLCAWSVRHRTGPNQPQHFGDGTRLSIL.

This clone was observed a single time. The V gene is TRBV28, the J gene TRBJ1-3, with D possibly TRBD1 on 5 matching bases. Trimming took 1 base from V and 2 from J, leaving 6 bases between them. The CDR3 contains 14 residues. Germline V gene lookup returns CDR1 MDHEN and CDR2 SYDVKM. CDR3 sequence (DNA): TGTGCCAGCAGTTTATCAGGGACTGGAAACACCATATATTTT. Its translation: CASSLSGTGNTIYF.

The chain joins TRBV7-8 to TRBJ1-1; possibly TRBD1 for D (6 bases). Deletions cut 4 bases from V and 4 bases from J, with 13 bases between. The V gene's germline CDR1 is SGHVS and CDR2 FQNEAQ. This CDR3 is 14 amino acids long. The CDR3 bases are TGTGCCAGCAGCTCAACCCCAGGGGTCACTGAAGCTTTCTTT. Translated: CASSSTPGVTEAFF.

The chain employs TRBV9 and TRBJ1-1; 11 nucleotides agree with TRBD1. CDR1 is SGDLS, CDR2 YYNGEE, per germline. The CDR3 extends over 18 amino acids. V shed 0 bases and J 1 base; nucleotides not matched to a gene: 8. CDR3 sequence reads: CASSVAGGQGVGNTEAFF. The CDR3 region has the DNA TGTGCCAGCAGCGTAGCTGGGGGACAGGGGGTGGGGAACACTGAAGCTTTCTTT.

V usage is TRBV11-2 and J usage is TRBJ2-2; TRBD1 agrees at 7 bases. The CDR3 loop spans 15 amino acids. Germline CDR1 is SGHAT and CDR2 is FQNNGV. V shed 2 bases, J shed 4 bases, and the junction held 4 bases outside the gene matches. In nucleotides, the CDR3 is TGTGCCAGCAGCTTAAGGGGGCTTGGCACCGGGGAGCTGTTTTTT. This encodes CASSLRGLGTGELFF.

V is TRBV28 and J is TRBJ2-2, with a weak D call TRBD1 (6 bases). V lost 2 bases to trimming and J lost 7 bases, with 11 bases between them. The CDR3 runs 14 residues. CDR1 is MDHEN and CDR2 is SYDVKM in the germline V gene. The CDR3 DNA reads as TGTGCCAGCAGTTTAGGACAGCGTGGCGGGGAGCTGTTTTTT. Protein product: CASSLGQRGGELFF. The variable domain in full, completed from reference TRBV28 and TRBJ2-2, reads DVKVTQSSRYLVKRTGEKVFLECVQDMDHENMFWYRQDPGLGLRLIYFSYDVKMKEKGDIPEGYSVSREKKERFSLILESASTNQTSMYLCASSLGQRGGELFFGEGSRLTVL.

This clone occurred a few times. CDR3: CASSPRGTERSTSGNTIYF. The CDR3 region has the DNA TGTGCCAGCAGCCCCCGTGGGACAGAAAGATCCACCTCTGGAAACACCATATATTTT. This chain joins TRBV9 and TRBJ1-3; TRBD1 agrees at 7 bases. The length of the CDR3 is 19 residues. Trimming took 4 bases from V and 0 from J; bases not matched to a gene: 16. Germline assignment: CDR1 SGDLS and CDR2 YYNGEE.

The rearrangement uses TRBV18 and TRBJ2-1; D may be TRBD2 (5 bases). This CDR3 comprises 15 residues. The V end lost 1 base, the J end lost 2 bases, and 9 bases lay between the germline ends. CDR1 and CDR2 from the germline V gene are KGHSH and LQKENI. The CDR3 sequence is CASSPLPGTYNEQFF. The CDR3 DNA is TGTGCCAGCTCACCACTCCCGGGAACCTACAATGAGCAGTTCTTC.

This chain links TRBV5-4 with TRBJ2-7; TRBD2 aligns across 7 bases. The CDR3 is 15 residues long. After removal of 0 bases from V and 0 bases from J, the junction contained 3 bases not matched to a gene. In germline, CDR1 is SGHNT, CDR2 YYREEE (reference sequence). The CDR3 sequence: CASSLAGGISYEQYF. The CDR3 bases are TGTGCCAGCAGCTTGGCGGGGGGAATCTCCTACGAGCAGTACTTC.

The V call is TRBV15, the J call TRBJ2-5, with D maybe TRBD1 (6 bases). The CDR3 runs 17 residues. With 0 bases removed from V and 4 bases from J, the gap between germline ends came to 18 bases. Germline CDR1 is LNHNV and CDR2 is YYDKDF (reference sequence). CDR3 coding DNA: TGTGCCACCAGCAGAGACAGGGGCCCTCGACAAGGAGAGACCCAGTACTTC. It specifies CATSRDRGPRQGETQYF.

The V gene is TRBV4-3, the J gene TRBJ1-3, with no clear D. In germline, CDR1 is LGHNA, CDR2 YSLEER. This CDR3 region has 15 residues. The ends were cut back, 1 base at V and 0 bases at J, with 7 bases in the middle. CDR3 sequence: CASSQGPGSGNTIYF. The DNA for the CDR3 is TGCGCCAGCAGCCAAGGTCCAGGCTCTGGAAACACCATATATTTT.

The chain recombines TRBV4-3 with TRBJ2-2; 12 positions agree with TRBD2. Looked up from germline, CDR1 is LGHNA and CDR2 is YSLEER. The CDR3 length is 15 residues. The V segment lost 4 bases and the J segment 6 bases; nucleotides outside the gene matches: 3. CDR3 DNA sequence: TGCGCCAGCAGCCTCCTAGCGGGGGGGCCCGGGGAGCTGTTTTTT. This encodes CASSLLAGGPGELFF.

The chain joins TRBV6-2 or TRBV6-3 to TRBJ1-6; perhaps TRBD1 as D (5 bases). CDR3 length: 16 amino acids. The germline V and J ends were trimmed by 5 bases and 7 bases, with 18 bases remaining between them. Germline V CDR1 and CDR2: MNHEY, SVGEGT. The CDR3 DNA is TGTGCCAGCAGTCAATCGTCGGGGACTGGAAATTCACCCCTCCACTTT. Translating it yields CASSQSSGTGNSPLHF.

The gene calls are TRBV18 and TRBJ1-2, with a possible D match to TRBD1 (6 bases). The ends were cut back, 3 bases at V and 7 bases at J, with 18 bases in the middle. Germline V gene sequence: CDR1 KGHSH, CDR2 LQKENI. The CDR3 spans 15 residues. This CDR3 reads CASSPLDRLKGGYTF. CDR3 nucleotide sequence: TGTGCCAGCTCACCCCTGGACAGACTAAAGGGTGGCTACACCTTC. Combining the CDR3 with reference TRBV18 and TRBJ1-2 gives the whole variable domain NAGVMQNPRHLVRRRGQEARLRCSPMKGHSHVYWYRQLPEEGLKFMVYLQKENIIDESGMPKERFSAEFPKEGPSILRIQQVVRGDSAAYFCASSPLDRLKGGYTFGSGTRLTVV.

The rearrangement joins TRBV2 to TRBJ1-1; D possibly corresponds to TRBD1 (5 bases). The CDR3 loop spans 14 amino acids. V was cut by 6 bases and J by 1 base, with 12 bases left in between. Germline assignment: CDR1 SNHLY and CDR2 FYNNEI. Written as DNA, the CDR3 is TGTGCCAGCAGCCAAAGAACAGGGAACACTGAAGCTTTCTTT. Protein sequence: CASSQRTGNTEAFF.

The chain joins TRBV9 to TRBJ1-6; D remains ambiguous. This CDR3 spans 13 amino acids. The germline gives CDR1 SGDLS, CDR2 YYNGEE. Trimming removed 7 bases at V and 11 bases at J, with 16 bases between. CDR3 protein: CASAGEGTPPLHF. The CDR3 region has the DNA TGTGCCAGCGCCGGCGAGGGAACGCCACCCCTCCACTTT.

CDR3 sequence: CASSLMADTEAFF. As DNA, the CDR3 is TGTGCCAGCAGTTTAATGGCGGACACTGAAGCTTTCTTT. This chain uses TRBV12-3 or TRBV12-4 with TRBJ1-1, with no clear D. CDR3 length equals 13 residues. The V and J ends lost 2 bases and 3 bases respectively, with 7 bases between them.

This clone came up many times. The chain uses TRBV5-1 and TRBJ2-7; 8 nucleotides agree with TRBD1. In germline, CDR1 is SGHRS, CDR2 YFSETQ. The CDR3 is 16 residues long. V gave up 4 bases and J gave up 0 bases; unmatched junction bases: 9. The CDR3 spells CASSREGQAGSYEQYF. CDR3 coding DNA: TGCGCCAGCAGCCGTGAGGGACAGGCGGGCTCCTACGAGCAGTACTTC.